The 27 T cell receptor beta chains listed next were all sequenced from one sample in a study of Graves' ophthalmopathy and Graves' hyperthyroidism. Amplified material comprised TCR beta CDR3 regions derived from RNA transcripts. An initial RT-PCR round employing HTBI primers preceded a second-round multiplex PCR. Each CDR3 protein gets one entry after TCRdb re-called the multiplex PCR reads with MiXCR. Here the sample spans almost 750,000 distinct CDR3 sequences, 40% being singletons. Sequencing used peripheral blood. These receptors were obtained from an adult man with Graves' ophthalmopathy.

V is TRBV20-1 and J is TRBJ1-6; 9 bases match TRBD1. The CDR3 spans 16 residues. V lost 0 bases to trimming and J lost 10 bases; unmatched junction nucleotides: 10. Germline-derived CDR1 and CDR2 are DFQATT and SNEGSKA (reference sequence). The CDR3 here is CSARDGAGQGMSPLHF. CDR3 coding DNA: TGCAGTGCTAGAGATGGGGCGGGACAGGGAATGTCACCCCTCCACTTT.

The chain uses TRBV29-1 and TRBJ1-2; D ambiguous. V was clipped by 4 bases and J by 1 base, with 13 bases between them. There are 14 residues in the CDR3. Germline values: CDR1 SQVTM, CDR2 ANQGSEA. CDR3 in amino acids: CSVGPDRDNYGYTF. In DNA form, the CDR3 reads TGCAGCGTTGGCCCCGATCGCGATAACTATGGCTACACCTTC.

This clonotype was seen ten or more times. This sequence joins TRBV20-1 and TRBJ2-5, with a possible D match to TRBD1 (5 bases). Germline V gene sequence: CDR1 DFQATT, CDR2 SNEGSKA (reference sequence). The CDR3 spans 13 residues. With 6 bases removed from V and 4 bases from J, the gap between germline ends came to 15 bases. The CDR3 bases are TGCAGTGCAATGCAGGGTCCTCGAGAGACCCAGTACTTC. Its protein is CSAMQGPRETQYF.

This clonotype was counted between two and nine times. The chain employs TRBV4-1 and TRBJ1-5; D call uncertain. The V and J ends lost 0 bases and 7 bases respectively, with 7 bases between them. CDR3 size: 13 residues. From germline, CDR1 is MGHRA and CDR2 YSYEKL. CDR3 amino acids: CASSQDGAQPQHF. The CDR3 DNA follows: TGCGCCAGCAGCCAAGACGGAGCGCAGCCCCAGCATTTT.

Written as DNA, the CDR3 is TGTGCCAGCAGAGCCAGACAGCTCCTGACCCAGTACTTC. Translation: CASRARQLLTQYF. This rearrangement joins TRBV6-1 to TRBJ2-5; the D gene is possibly TRBD1 (5 bases). The V end was cut by 6 bases, the J end by 7 bases, with 15 bases between. The length of the CDR3 is 13 residues. Per the germline V gene, CDR1 is MNHNS and CDR2 is SASEGT.

This clonotype was picked up a small number of times. The chain has TRBV20-1 and TRBJ2-7, with 9 bases lining up with TRBD1. The CDR3 is made up of 14 amino acids. Per the germline V gene, CDR1 is DFQATT and CDR2 is SNEGSKA (reference sequence). The V and J ends lost 3 bases and 7 bases, in that order; junction bases with no gene match: 10. For the CDR3, the DNA is TGCAGTGCTAGGATACAGGGGGCAACGGGGGAGCAGTACTTC. Translation: CSARIQGATGEQYF.

This clonotype was recorded at least ten times. The J gene is TRBJ2-7, the V gene TRBV25-1, with D hard to call. The CDR3 contains 14 residues. Trimming stripped 3 bases from V and 3 bases from J, with 12 bases between. Germline values: CDR1 MGHDK, CDR2 SYGVNS. CDR3 in DNA: TGTGCCAGCAGTGATTCTCGGTCAGACTACGAGCAGTACTTC. Its translation is CASSDSRSDYEQYF.

Comment on this clonotype: Its ends do not fully match the called genes, so a read error is possible. The gene calls are TRBV10-3 and TRBJ1-1, with D hard to call. The CDR3 is made up of 15 amino acids. Germline-derived CDR1 and CDR2 are ENHRY and SYGVKD. The CDR3 spells CASSDPRIQNTEASF. CDR3 nucleotides: TGTGCCAGCAGCGACCCTCGTATCCAGAACACTGAAGCTTCCTTT.

This clonotype occurred many times. The chain employs TRBV20-1 and TRBJ2-7, with D perhaps TRBD2 (6 bases). CDR1 DFQATT and CDR2 SNEGSKA come from the germline V gene (reference sequence). The CDR3 contains 15 residues. Trimming removed 6 bases at V and 3 bases at J, with 21 bases between. CDR3 nucleotides: TGCAGTGCCAGAACCCTTAGCGGACGAGACTACGAGCAGTACTTC. Protein sequence: CSARTLSGRDYEQYF.

This clonotype was counted at least ten times. The chain is built from TRBV29-1 and TRBJ2-7, with 8 bases identical to TRBD1. Germline CDR1 is SQVTM and CDR2 is ANQGSEA. The CDR3 is 14 residues long. V shed 4 bases and J 9 bases; nucleotides not matched to a gene: 14. DNA of the CDR3: TGCAGCGTTGCGGTTAAGACAGGGGTGGACGGGCAGTACTTC. This sequence encodes CSVAVKTGVDGQYF.

J is TRBJ2-2 and V is TRBV6-4; TRBD2 aligns across 7 bases. V trimming: 3 bases; J trimming: 3 bases; junction bases outside the gene matches: 4. Germline values: CDR1 MRHNA, CDR2 SNTAGT. The CDR3 runs to 15 residues. The CDR3 spells CASSEVGGDTGELFF. DNA of the CDR3: TGTGCCAGCAGTGAAGTGGGAGGGGACACCGGGGAGCTGTTTTTT.

V and J are TRBV9 and TRBJ1-6, with TRBD1 matching 10 bases. In germline, CDR1 is SGDLS, CDR2 YYNGEE. V trimming: 4 bases; J trimming: 7 bases; junction bases outside the gene matches: 5. The CDR3 totals 15 residues. DNA of the CDR3: TGTGCCAGCAGCCTCCGGGACAGGGGCAATTCACCCCTCCACTTT. Its translation: CASSLRDRGNSPLHF.

The chain employs TRBV25-1 and TRBJ2-5, with 7 bases lining up with TRBD2. The CDR3 is 15 amino acids. Germline V gene data show CDR1 as MGHDK and CDR2 as SYGVNS. Trimming cost V 4 bases and J 1 base; bases outside gene matches: 6. CDR3 protein: CASSGWWGGQETQYF. The CDR3 DNA sequence: TGTGCCAGCAGTGGGTGGTGGGGGGGCCAAGAGACCCAGTACTTC.

The CDR3 region is CASSQDLGGGQPQHF. The CDR3 DNA sequence: TGTGCCAGCAGCCAAGATTTGGGGGGCGGACAGCCCCAGCATTTT. The rearrangement joins TRBV25-1 to TRBJ1-5, with D perhaps TRBD1 (6 bases). This CDR3 contains 15 residues. CDR1 is MGHDK, CDR2 SYGVNS, per germline. V lost 6 bases, J lost 7 bases, and 19 bases lay in between.

Remarks on this clonotype: At one boundary the junction diverges from the germline segment, which might be a read error. V and J are TRBV24-1 and TRBJ1-2, with 7 bases identical to TRBD1. CDR3 length equals 16 residues. The germline CDR1 and CDR2 sequences are KGHDR and SFDVKD. CDR3 nucleotide sequence: TGTGCCACCAGTGACCCAGGGACAGTGACTAACTGTGGCTACACCTTC. Protein: CATSDPGTVTNCGYTF.

This clonotype was counted many times. V usage is TRBV2 and J usage is TRBJ1-1; 9 nucleotides line up with TRBD1. The trim removed 6 bases at V and 7 bases at J, leaving 15 bases unmatched. The CDR3 has 16 amino acids. CDR1 and CDR2 (germline): SNHLY, FYNNEI. The CDR3 DNA sequence: TGTGCCAGCAGCGCCCGGCCTAATCCGGGACAGGGTGAAGCTTTCTTT. Amino acid sequence: CASSARPNPGQGEAFF.

This clonotype came up many times. The chain is built from TRBV19 and TRBJ1-5, with 10 bases that match TRBD1. V shed 4 bases and J 7 bases; nucleotides not matched to a gene: 4. From germline, CDR1 is LNHDA and CDR2 SQIVND (reference sequence). This CDR3 region has 14 residues. The CDR3 bases are TGTGCCAGTAGTACGGGACAGGGGAAACAGCCCCAGCATTTT. Translation gives CASSTGQGKQPQHF.

This clonotype was seen a handful of times. The junction shows a germline mismatch at one end, possibly a read error. V and J are TRBV10-3 and TRBJ1-5, with D unresolved. Germline assignment: CDR1 ENHRY and CDR2 SYGVKD. CDR3 length: 16 residues. The CDR3 DNA follows: TGTGCCAGCAGTTACCTGATCCACAGTAGCAATCAGCCCCAGCATTTT. Its protein product is CASSYLIHSSNQPQHF.

This chain joins TRBV20-1 and TRBJ2-7, with D perhaps being TRBD1 or TRBD2 (5 bases each). The V end was cut by 6 bases, the J end by 4 bases, with 19 bases between. This CDR3 spans 14 amino acids. Germline V lookup: CDR1 DFQATT, CDR2 SNEGSKA (reference sequence). In DNA form, the CDR3 reads TGCAGTGCCGAAACCGGGACCGATATTTACGAGCAGTACTTC. Its translation: CSAETGTDIYEQYF.

Only a few counts were recorded for this clonotype. The chain employs TRBV2 and TRBJ1-1, with 10 bases fitting TRBD1. Germline V gene sequence: CDR1 SNHLY, CDR2 FYNNEI. This CDR3 is built from 17 residues. Trimming took 6 bases from V and 1 from J; bases not matched to a gene: 11. The CDR3 bases are TGTGCCAGCAGACCCAGACGACAGGGGGCGCAGAACACTGAAGCTTTCTTT. As protein: CASRPRRQGAQNTEAFF.

In regard to this clonotype: As the CDR3 is not closed by the conserved phenylalanine or tryptophan, this likely results from a read error. The rearrangement links TRBV19 to TRBJ1-2; D is perhaps TRBD1 (6 bases). CDR3 length equals 13 residues. The germline V gene encodes CDR1 LNHDA and CDR2 SQIVND (reference sequence). Trimming took 9 bases from V and 3 from J, leaving 14 bases between them. The CDR3 is CASKQGEDYGYTL. For the CDR3, the DNA is TGTGCCAGCAAACAGGGAGAGGACTATGGCTACACCCTC.

A remark on this clonotype: The junction and the germline gene differ at one end; a read error may be behind it. This chain links TRBV7-9 with TRBJ2-5; 14 bases match TRBD2. This CDR3 has 17 amino acids. Per germline, CDR1 SEHNR and CDR2 FQNEAQ (reference sequence). The chain's CDR3 is CASSPGLAGGVQEAQYF. Written as DNA, the CDR3 is TGTGCCAGCAGCCCAGGACTAGCGGGGGGAGTTCAAGAGGCCCAGTACTTC.

This sequence joins TRBV7-9 and TRBJ1-2; 7 bases match TRBD1. CDR1 is SEHNR, CDR2 FQNEAQ, per germline (reference sequence). This CDR3 has 18 residues. V lost 2 bases and J lost 4; bases outside the gene matches: 16. The CDR3 region is CASSLRPKTGTPGYGYTF. The CDR3 nucleotides read TGTGCCAGCAGCTTAAGGCCAAAGACAGGGACGCCGGGCTATGGCTACACCTTC.

This clonotype appeared many times. The chain links TRBV29-1 to TRBJ2-2; D tentatively fits TRBD1 or TRBD2 (5 bases each). Trimming took 4 bases from V and 7 from J, leaving 13 bases between them. The V gene's germline CDR1 is SQVTM and CDR2 ANQGSEA. The CDR3 covers 13 residues. CDR3 amino acids: CSVARGNGGELFF. CDR3 DNA sequence: TGCAGCGTTGCGAGGGGCAACGGCGGGGAGCTGTTTTTT.

This chain uses TRBV7-9 with TRBJ1-5; D unclear. The CDR3 is 12 amino acids. The V and J ends lost 1 base and 11 bases respectively, with 9 bases between them. Germline CDR1 is SEHNR and CDR2 is FQNEAQ (reference sequence). The CDR3 nucleotides read TGTGCCAGCAGCTTAGGCCCGGGAGCCCAGCATTTT. It translates to CASSLGPGAQHF.

V and J are TRBV6-5 and TRBJ1-1, with 7 bases aligning to TRBD1. Trimming took 4 bases from V and 5 from J; bases not matched to a gene: 7. Per germline, CDR1 MNHEY and CDR2 SVGAGI. The CDR3 extends over 14 amino acids. The CDR3 bases are TGTGCCAGCAGTTCCGTACAGGGGAGAACTGAAGCTTTCTTT. The encoded protein is CASSSVQGRTEAFF.

The chain couples TRBV5-1 to TRBJ2-5; 13 nucleotides match TRBD2. The CDR3 runs 17 residues. The junction had 13 bases not matched to a gene; V was cut back by 6 bases and J by 5 bases. CDR1 and CDR2 from the germline V gene are SGHRS and YFSETQ. The CDR3 sequence is CASTIPGLAGIGETQYF. CDR3 sequence (DNA): TGCGCCAGCACCATACCGGGACTAGCGGGAATCGGGGAGACCCAGTACTTC.